A selection of T cell receptor beta chains follows, all from one sample in a study of T cells in Graves' hyperthyroidism and ophthalmopathy. TCRdb re-analysed the multiplex PCR reads in MiXCR, keeping a single row per CDR3 protein. The table lists around 380,000 distinct CDR3 sequences, roughly 13% of them singletons. Sample: blood. All receptors come from a man aged 25 to 40 with Graves' hyperthyroidism that later progressed to Graves' ophthalmopathy. The CDR3 runs from the conserved cysteine through the conserved F or W. A D gene is named only where the DNA matches it firmly. Expanded clones are given a class, and other clones once, few, many or no size at all.

>many|15|TRBV20-1|TRBD2|TRBJ2-3
CSAFWRGGPPDTQYF
TGCAGTGCTTTTTGGCGGGGGGGCCCCCCAGATACGCAGTATTTT
>few|16|TRBV5-1|TRBD1|TRBJ1-4
CASSTGTAATNEKLFF
TGCGCCAGCAGCACTGGGACAGCCGCAACTAATGAAAAACTGTTTTTT
>many|15|TRBV2|-|TRBJ1-4
CASRAGPYRNEKLFF
TGTGCCAGCAGAGCCGGGCCTTACCGCAACGAAAAACTGTTTTTT
>few|14|TRBV5-1|-|TRBJ1-1
CASSLEEGVAEAFF
TGCGCCAGCAGCTTGGAAGAGGGGGTGGCTGAAGCTTTCTTT
>many|13|TRBV24-1|TRBD1|TRBJ2-2
CATMGQGIGELFF
TGTGCCACCATGGGACAGGGGATCGGGGAGCTGTTTTTT
>many|14|TRBV27|-|TRBJ2-2
CASSLPGNTGELFF
TGTGCCAGCAGTTTACCGGGGAACACCGGGGAGCTGTTTTTT
>-|15|TRBV24-1|TRBD1|TRBJ2-5
CATSDSRTGWETQYF
TGTGCCACCAGTGATTCTCGGACAGGGTGGGAGACCCAGTACTTC
>few|13|TRBV6-1|-|TRBJ1-2
CASRMDRNYGYTF
TGTGCCAGCAGAATGGACAGAAACTATGGCTACACCTTC
>-|13|TRBV29-1|-|TRBJ1-1
CSVLRHLGAEAFF
TGCAGCGTTCTCCGGCACCTGGGGGCTGAAGCTTTCTTT
>-|13|TRBV6-1|TRBD1|TRBJ2-7
CASVGQGANEQYF
TGCGCCAGCGTAGGACAGGGGGCCAACGAGCAGTACTTC
>-|16|TRBV18|TRBD2|TRBJ2-5
CASSLAGAEGQETQYF
TGTGCCAGCTCCCTAGCGGGGGCAGAAGGACAAGAGACCCAGTACTTC
>few|14|TRBV6-1|-|TRBJ1-6
CASTPTGTNSPLHF
TGTGCCAGCACTCCAACAGGGACGAATTCACCCCTCCACTTT
>many|14|TRBV27|TRBD2|TRBJ2-7
CASRLGGGRDEQYF
TGTGCCAGCAGGTTGGGCGGGGGAAGGGACGAGCAGTACTTC
>many|14|TRBV12-5|TRBD1|TRBJ1-5
CASAFGQANQPQHF
TGTGCTAGTGCCTTCGGACAGGCCAATCAGCCCCAGCATTTT
>many|15|TRBV18|-|TRBJ1-1
CASSPSGTVNTEAFF
TGTGCCAGCTCACCTTCCGGGACGGTGAACACTGAAGCTTTCTTT
>-|17|TRBV24-1|-|TRBJ2-7
CATSDLIRPRSACEQYF
TGTGCCACCAGTGATTTGATTAGACCGCGATCGGCTTGCGAGCAGTACTTC
>many|19|TRBV24-1|TRBD2|TRBJ2-2
CATSDLPYTTSGVAGELFF
TGTGCCACCAGTGATTTGCCCTACACTACTAGCGGGGTTGCCGGGGAGCTGTTTTTT